These T cell receptor beta chains were read from a single sample in a study of Ad26.COV2.S vaccination and SARS-CoV-2 variants. Generated by immunoSEQ multiplex PCR, the TCRdb table keeps only in-frame clones and is missing some. The sample holds some 520,000 clones, roughly 87% seen once. The source material was peripheral blood, sampled in a trial of Ad26.COV2.S vaccine versus placebo. The origin of the receptors is a person aged 18 to 65 who received the Ad26.COV2.S COVID-19 vaccine or a placebo. Both conserved end residues are part of each CDR3. The D gene is left open where the match is weak. Rows may omit the clone size; those that give it use once, few, many or a size class.

cdr3_nt	cdr3_aa	v_call	j_call	cdr3_length	d_call	clone_size
TGCGCCAGCTCGACTACAGCGACCGGGACCTACGACTATGGCTACACCTTC	CASSTTATGTYDYGYTF	TRBV5-1	TRBJ1-2	17	.	.
TGCGCCAGCAGCTTGTCAACCGTAAATACGCAGTATTTT	CASSLSTVNTQYF	TRBV5-1	TRBJ2-3	13	.	.
TGTGCCTGGAATCTAGCGGGAGGAAATGAGCAGTTCTTC	CAWNLAGGNEQFF	TRBV30	TRBJ2-1	13	TRBD2	.
TGTGCCAGCAGCAGAGACAGCCTAATGAACACTGAAGCTTTCTTT	CASSRDSLMNTEAFF	TRBV7-2	TRBJ1-1	15	.	few
TGTGCCAGCAGTTACTCAATACAACAGGGATGGAACACTGAAGCTTTCTTT	CASSYSIQQGWNTEAFF	TRBV6-2/TRBV6-3	TRBJ1-1	17	.	.
TGTGCCTGGAGAAGTGGGACCTATAATTCACCCCTCCACTTT	CAWRSGTYNSPLHF	TRBV30	TRBJ1-6	14	.	.
TGTGCCAGCAGCAAACGGTCACAGAGCGAATACGAACAAGCTAACTATGGCTACACCTTC	CASSKRSQSEYEQANYGYTF	TRBV21-1	TRBJ1-2	20	.	few
TGTGCCAGCAGTTCCCCGAGGCGAACTAGCGGTTACACCGGGGAGCTGTTTTTT	CASSSPRRTSGYTGELFF	TRBV28	TRBJ2-2	18	TRBD2	.
TGTGCCAGCAGTTGGAAAGGGGGTCCCGATCACAATGAGCAGTTCTTC	CASSWKGGPDHNEQFF	TRBV27	TRBJ2-1	16	.	.
TGTGCCTGGAGAAGGGACAGGTCTTACGAGCAGTACTTC	CAWRRDRSYEQYF	TRBV30	TRBJ2-7	13	TRBD1	.
TGTGCCAGCAGCTTATGGGGCAGGGGGGTATCTGAAGAAAAACTGTTTTTT	CASSLWGRGVSEEKLFF	TRBV7-9	TRBJ1-4	17	TRBD1	.
TGCGCCAGCAGCTTGGGGGGACAGGGACACTATGGCTACACCTTC	CASSLGGQGHYGYTF	TRBV5-1	TRBJ1-2	15	TRBD1	.
TGCAGTGCTGGGGTAGAGACCCAGTACTTC	CSAGVETQYF	TRBV20-1	TRBJ2-5	10	.	once
TGTGCCACCCGGGGGCGGGACGGATTCACAGATACGCAGTATTTT	CATRGRDGFTDTQYF	TRBV19	TRBJ2-3	15	.	.